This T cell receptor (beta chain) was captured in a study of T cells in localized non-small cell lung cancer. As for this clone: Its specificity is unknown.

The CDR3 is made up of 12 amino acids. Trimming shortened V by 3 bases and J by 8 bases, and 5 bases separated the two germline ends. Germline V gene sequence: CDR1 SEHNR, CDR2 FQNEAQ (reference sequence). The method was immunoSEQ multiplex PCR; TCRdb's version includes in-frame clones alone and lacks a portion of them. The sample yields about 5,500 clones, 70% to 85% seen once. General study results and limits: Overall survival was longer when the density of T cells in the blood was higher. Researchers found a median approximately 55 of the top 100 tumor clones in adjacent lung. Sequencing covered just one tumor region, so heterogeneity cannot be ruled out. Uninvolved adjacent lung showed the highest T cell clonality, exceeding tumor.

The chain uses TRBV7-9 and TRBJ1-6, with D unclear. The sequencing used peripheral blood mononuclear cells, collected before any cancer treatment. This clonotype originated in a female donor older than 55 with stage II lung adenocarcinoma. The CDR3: CASSFGDSPLHF. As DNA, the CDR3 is TGTGCCAGCAGCTTCGGAGATTCACCCCTCCACTTT.